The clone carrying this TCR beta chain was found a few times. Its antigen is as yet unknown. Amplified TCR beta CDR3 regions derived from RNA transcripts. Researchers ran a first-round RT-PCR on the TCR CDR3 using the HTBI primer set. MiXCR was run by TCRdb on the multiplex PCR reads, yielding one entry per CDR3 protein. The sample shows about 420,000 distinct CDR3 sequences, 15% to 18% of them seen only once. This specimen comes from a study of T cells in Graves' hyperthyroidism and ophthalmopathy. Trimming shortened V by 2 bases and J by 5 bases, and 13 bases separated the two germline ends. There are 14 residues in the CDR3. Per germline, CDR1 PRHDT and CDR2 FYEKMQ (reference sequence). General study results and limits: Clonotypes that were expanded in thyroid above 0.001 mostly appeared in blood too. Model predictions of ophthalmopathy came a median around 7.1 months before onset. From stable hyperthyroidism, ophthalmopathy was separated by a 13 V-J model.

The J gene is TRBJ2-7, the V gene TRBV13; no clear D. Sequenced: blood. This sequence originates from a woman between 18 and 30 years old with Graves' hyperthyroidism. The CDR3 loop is CASSLSPSTHEQYF. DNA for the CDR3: TGTGCCAGCAGCTTATCTCCCTCCACCCACGAGCAGTACTTC.